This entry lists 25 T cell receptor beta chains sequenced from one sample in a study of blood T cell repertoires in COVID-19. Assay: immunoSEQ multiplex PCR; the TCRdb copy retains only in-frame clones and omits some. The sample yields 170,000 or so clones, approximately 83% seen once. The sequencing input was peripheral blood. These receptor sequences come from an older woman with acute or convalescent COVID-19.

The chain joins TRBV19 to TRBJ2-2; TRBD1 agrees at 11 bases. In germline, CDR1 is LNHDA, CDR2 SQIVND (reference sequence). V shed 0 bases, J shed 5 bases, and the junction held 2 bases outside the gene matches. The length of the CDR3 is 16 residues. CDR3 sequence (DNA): TGTGCCAGTAGTATAGATCGGGACAGGGGGACCGGGGAGCTGTTTTTT. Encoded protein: CASSIDRDRGTGELFF.

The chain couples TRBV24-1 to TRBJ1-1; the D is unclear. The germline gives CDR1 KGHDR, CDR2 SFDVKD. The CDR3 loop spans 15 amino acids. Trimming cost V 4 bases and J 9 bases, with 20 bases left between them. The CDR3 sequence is CATSERQPQPLKAFF. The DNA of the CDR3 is TGTGCCACCAGTGAGCGGCAGCCCCAACCTCTGAAAGCTTTCTTT.

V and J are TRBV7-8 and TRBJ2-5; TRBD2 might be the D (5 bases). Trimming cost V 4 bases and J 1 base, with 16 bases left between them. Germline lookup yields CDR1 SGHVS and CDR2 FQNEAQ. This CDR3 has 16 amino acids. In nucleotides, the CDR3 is TGTGCCAGCAGCTCCGAAACTAGTACCCCCCAAGAGACCCAGTACTTC. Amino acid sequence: CASSSETSTPQETQYF.

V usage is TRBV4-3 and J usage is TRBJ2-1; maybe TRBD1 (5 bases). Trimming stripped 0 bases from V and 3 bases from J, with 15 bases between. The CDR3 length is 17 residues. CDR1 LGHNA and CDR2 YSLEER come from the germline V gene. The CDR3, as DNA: TGCGCCAGCAGCCAAGAAGGGGCATCCCTAGGCTACAATGAGCAGTTCTTC. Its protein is CASSQEGASLGYNEQFF.

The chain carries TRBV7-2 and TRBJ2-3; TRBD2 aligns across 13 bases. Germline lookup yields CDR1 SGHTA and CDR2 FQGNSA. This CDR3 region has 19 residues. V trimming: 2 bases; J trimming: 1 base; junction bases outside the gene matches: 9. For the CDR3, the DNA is TGTGCCAGCAGCTTAAGAGGTCGACTAGCGGGGGGACGCACAGATACGCAGTATTTT. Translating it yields CASSLRGRLAGGRTDTQYF.

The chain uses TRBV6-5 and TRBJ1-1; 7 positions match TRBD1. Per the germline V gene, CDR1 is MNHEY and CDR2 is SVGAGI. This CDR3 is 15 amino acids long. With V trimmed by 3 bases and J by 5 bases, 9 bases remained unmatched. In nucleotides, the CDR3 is TGTGCCAGCAGTTATCAACAGGGGATCGGAACTGAAGCTTTCTTT. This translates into CASSYQQGIGTEAFF.

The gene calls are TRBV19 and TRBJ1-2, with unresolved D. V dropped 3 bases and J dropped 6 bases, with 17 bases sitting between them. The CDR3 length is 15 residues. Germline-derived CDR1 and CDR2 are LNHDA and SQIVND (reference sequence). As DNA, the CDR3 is TGTGCCAGTAGTATTCCGCCCCCGAGGTTTCATGGCTACACCTTC. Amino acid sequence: CASSIPPPRFHGYTF.

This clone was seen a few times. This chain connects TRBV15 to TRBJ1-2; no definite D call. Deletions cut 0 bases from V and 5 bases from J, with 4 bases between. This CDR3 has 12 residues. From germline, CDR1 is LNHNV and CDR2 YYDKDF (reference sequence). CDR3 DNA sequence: TGTGCCACCAGCAGAGATCATTATGGCTACACCTTC. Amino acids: CATSRDHYGYTF.

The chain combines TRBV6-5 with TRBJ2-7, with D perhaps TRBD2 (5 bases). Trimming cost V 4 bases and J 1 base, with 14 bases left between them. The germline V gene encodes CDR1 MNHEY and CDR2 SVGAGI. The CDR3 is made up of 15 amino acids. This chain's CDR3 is CASSSLAGGSYEQYF. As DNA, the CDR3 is TGTGCCAGCAGTTCCCTGGCGGGTGGGTCCTACGAGCAGTACTTC.

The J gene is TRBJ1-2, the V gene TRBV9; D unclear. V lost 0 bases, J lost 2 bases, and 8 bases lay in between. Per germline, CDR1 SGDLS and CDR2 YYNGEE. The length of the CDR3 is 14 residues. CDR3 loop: CASSVDPVNYGYTF. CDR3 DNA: TGTGCCAGCAGCGTAGACCCGGTAAACTATGGCTACACCTTC.

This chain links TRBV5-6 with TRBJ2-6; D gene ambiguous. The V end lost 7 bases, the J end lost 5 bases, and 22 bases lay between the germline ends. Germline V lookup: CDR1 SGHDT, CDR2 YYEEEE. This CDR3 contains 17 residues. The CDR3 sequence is CASDLYNSHSRANVLTF. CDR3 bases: TGTGCCAGCGATCTATACAATAGTCACAGTCGGGCCAACGTCCTGACTTTC. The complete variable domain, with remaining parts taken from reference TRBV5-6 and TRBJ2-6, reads DAGVTQSPTHLIKTRGQQVTLRCSPKSGHDTVSWYQQALGQGPQFIFQYYEEEERQRGNFPDRFSGHQFPNYSSELNVNALLLGDSALYLCASDLYNSHSRANVLTFGAGSRLTVL.

CDR3 coding DNA: TGTGCCAGCAGCCACCCCGCGGCCGCAACCTACGAGCAGTACTTC. Translation gives CASSHPAAATYEQYF. The chain couples TRBV3-1 (or the pseudogene TRBV3-2) to TRBJ2-7; D is unclear. CDR3 length: 15 residues. V lost 3 bases to trimming and J lost 2 bases, with 14 bases between them. Per germline, CDR1 LGHDT and CDR2 YNNKEL (reference sequence).

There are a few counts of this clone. The CDR3 loop reads CASSWTGTGDQPQHF. As DNA, the CDR3 is TGCGCCAGCAGCTGGACGGGGACAGGAGATCAGCCCCAGCATTTT. The chain joins TRBV5-1 to TRBJ1-5; 8 bases are a match to TRBD1. CDR3 length: 15 amino acids. The germline V gene has CDR1 SGHRS and CDR2 YFSETQ. The trim removed 3 bases at V and 5 bases at J, leaving 7 bases unmatched.

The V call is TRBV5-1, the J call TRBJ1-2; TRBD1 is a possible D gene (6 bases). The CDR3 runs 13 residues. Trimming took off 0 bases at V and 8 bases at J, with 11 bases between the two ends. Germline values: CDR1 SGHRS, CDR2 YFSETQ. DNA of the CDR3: TGCGCCAGCAGCTTGGCAGGGGCAAGCGGCTACACCTTC. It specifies CASSLAGASGYTF.

DNA for the CDR3: TGTGCCAGCAGGACCGGGACAGGGGCTGGAAACACCATATATTTT. Its protein is CASRTGTGAGNTIYF. The gene calls are TRBV27 and TRBJ1-3; 10 bases are a match to TRBD1. CDR3 length: 15 amino acids. The V gene's germline CDR1 is MNHEY and CDR2 SMNVEV (reference sequence). J was trimmed by 2 bases and V by 6 bases; bases with no gene match: 4.

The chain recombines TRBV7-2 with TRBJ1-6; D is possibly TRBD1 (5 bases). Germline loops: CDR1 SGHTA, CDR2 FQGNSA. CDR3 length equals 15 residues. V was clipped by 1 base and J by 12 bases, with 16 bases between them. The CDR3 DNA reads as TGTGCCAGCAGCTTAGAATGGACGACAGCCTTACCCCTCCACTTT. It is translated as CASSLEWTTALPLHF. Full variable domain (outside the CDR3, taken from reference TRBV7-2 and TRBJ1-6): GAGVSQSPSNKVTEKGKDVELRCDPISGHTALYWYRQSLGQGLEFLIYFQGNSAPDKSGLPSDRFSAERTGGSVSTLTIQRTQQEDSAVYLCASSLEWTTALPLHFGNGTRLTVT.

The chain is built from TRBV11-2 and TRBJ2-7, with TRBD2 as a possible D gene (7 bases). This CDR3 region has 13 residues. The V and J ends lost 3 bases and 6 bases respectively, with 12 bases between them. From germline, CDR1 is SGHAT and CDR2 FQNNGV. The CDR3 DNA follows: TGTGCCAGCAGCTTCGGGGGGCTGCCCGAGCAGTACTTC. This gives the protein CASSFGGLPEQYF. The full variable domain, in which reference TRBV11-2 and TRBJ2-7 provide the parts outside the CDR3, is EAGVAQSPRYKIIEKRQSVAFWCNPISGHATLYWYQQILGQGPKLLIQFQNNGVVDDSQLPKDRFSAERLKGVDSTLKIQPAKLEDSAVYLCASSFGGLPEQYFGPGTRLTVT.

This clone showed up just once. CDR3 protein: CASGPWDRVTEAFF. The CDR3 DNA is TGTGCTAGTGGGCCCTGGGACAGGGTCACTGAAGCTTTCTTT. The V and J genes are TRBV12-5 and TRBJ1-1; 9 bases align to TRBD1. Trimming removed 6 bases from V and 4 bases from J; junction bases left unmatched: 6. This CDR3 spans 14 amino acids. The germline V gene has CDR1 LGHNT and CDR2 FRNRAP.

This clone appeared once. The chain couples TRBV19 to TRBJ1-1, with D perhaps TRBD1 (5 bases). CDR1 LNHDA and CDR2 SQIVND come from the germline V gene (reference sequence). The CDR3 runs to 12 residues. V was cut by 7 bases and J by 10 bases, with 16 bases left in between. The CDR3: CASTATGERAFF. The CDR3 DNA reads TGTGCCAGTACCGCAACGGGGGAGCGAGCTTTCTTT. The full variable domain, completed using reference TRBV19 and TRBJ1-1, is DGGITQSPKYLFRKEGQNVTLSCEQNLNHDAMYWYRQDPGQGLRLIYYSQIVNDFQKGDIAEGYSVSREKKESFPLTVTSAQKNPTAFYLCASTATGERAFFGQGTRLTVV.

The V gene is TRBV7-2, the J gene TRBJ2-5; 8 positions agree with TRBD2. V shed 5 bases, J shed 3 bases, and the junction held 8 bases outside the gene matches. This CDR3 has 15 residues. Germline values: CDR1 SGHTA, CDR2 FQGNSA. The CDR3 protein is CASSPGGGPKETQYF. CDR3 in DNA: TGTGCCAGCAGCCCGGGCGGGGGGCCTAAAGAGACCCAGTACTTC.

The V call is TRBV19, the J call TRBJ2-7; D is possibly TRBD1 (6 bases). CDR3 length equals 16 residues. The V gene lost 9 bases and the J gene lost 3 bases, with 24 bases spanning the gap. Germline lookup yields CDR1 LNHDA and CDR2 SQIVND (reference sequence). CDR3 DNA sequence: TGTGCCAGCAGGGGCAGGGCTCAGGATGGATTCTACGAGCAGTACTTC. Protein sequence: CASRGRAQDGFYEQYF.

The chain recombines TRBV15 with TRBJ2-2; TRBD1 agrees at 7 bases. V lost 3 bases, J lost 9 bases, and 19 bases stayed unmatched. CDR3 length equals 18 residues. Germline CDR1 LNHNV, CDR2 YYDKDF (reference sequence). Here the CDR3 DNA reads TGTGCCACCAGCAGTACGAAGGGGGCAGGGGCAGTAGTGCGGGAGCTGTTTTTT. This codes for CATSSTKGAGAVVRELFF.

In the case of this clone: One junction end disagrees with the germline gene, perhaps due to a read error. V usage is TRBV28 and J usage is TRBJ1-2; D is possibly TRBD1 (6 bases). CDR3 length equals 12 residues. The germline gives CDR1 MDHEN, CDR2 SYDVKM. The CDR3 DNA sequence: TGTGCCAGCAGTTTAAGCACGGGACAATACGCCTTC. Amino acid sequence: CASSLSTGQYAF.

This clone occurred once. Here the CDR3 reads CASSRGAYDRGRNTEAFF. In DNA form, the CDR3 reads TGTGCCAGCAGCCGTGGGGCTTACGACAGGGGAAGGAACACTGAAGCTTTCTTT. V gene TRBV7-9 combines with J gene TRBJ1-1; TRBD1 aligns across 8 bases. Germline lookup yields CDR1 SEHNR and CDR2 FQNEAQ (reference sequence). The CDR3 is made up of 18 amino acids. The trim removed 5 bases at V and 1 base at J, leaving 15 bases unmatched.

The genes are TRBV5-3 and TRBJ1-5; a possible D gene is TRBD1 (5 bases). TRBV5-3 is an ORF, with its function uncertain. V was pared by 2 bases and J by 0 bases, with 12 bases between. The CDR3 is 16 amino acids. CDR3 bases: TGTGCCAGAAGCTTCCGTGGGGCTTATAGCAATCAGCCCCAGCATTTT. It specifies CARSFRGAYSNQPQHF.